Reported below is one T cell receptor (beta chain). Its antigen is still unknown. Generated by immunoSEQ multiplex PCR, the TCRdb table keeps only in-frame clones and is missing some. The sample contains under 95,000 clones, approximately 85% of which appear only once. The data derive from a study of T cell responses to AZD1222 COVID-19 vaccine. Study findings and constraints: Regions left unmutated in variants are reportedly the target of nearly half of spike-specific TCRs.

The CDR3 is 14 residues long. Per the germline V gene, CDR1 is MNHNS and CDR2 is SASEGT. V lost 3 bases and J lost 3, with 11 bases in between. The sequence came from an adult who received the AZD1222 COVID-19 vaccine. The material sequenced was peripheral blood, taken 28 days after the second AZD1222 dose. The chain couples TRBV6-1 to TRBJ1-1; D call uncertain. CDR3 in DNA: TGTGCCAGCAGTGATGGTAGGGAGCACACTGAAGCTTTCTTT. Its protein product is CASSDGREHTEAFF.